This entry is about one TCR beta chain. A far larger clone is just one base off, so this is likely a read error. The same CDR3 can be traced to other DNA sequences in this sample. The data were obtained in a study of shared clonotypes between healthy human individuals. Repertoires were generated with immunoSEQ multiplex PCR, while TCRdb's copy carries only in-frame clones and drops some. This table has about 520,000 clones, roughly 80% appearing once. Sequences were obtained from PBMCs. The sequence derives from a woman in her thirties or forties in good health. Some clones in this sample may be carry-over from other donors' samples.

The CDR3 loop is CASRATGGTEAFF. DNA of the CDR3: TGTGCCAGCAGAGCAACCGGTGGCACTGAGGCTTTCTTT. The chain carries TRBV2 and TRBJ1-1; D not certain. Germline V lookup: CDR1 SNHLY, CDR2 FYNNEI. CDR3 length: 13 amino acids. Drawing the rest from reference TRBV2 and TRBJ1-1, the complete variable domain is EPEVTQTPSHQVTQMGQEVILRCVPISNHLYFYWYRQILGQKVEFLVSFYNNEISEKSEIFDDQFSVERPDGSNFTLKIRSTKLEDSAMYFCASRATGGTEAFFGQGTRLTVV.